This TCR beta chain was retrieved from a study of radiation and T cells in renal cell carcinoma (TCRdb year 2020). Regarding the research as a whole: Samples came from a clinical trial, in which primary renal cell carcinomas received 15 Gy stereotactic body radiation therapy followed by nephrectomy 4 weeks later. A total of 50 to 60 samples underwent TCR beta sequencing, made up of about 25 tumors and about 27 peripheral blood samples. Across all 50 or so samples, several million unique CDR3 nucleotide sequences, encoding 2,658,974 unique CDR3 amino acid sequences, were identified.

The immunoSEQ kit was used, according to the manufacturer's recommendations, to generate TCR beta libraries from genomic DNA. For library preparation, a first multiplex PCR was performed with proprietary primers, followed by a second PCR in which unique barcodes were added, and bead cleanups were performed after each round. A positive control reaction and a negative control reaction, both provided in the kit, were run with every batch of samples. The final libraries were assessed on an Agilent 4200 TapeStation D1000 ScreenTape, pooled by volume, and quantified by qPCR. Sequencing was performed on an Illumina NextSeq500 with a MidOutput 150-cycle cartridge, and 156 Read1 and 15 Index1 cycles were run with kit custom primers. The pooled library was loaded at around 0.98 pM, with an approximately 19% PhiX control spiked in. Concerning the study's data processing: The vendor-processed data were analyzed in R, and a clonotype was defined as all T cells that share the same CDR3 nucleotide sequence. In the clone abundance analyses, frequencies in each sample were normalized to that sample's 10,000 most abundant clones. Public T cell clones, which averaged fewer than five per sample, were removed prior to analysis. Tumor-enriched clonotypes and baseline blood-enriched clonotypes were defined as those with an abundance difference of at least 32-fold between compartments. A beta-binomial differential abundance model was applied to find clonotypes that expanded or contracted between blood time points. Tumor-blood repertoire similarity was measured with the Baroni-Urbani and Buser coefficient, and group comparisons used two-tailed Wilcoxon tests in R. TCRdb mirrors the immuneACCESS table, restricted to in-frame sequences. Some clones are absent from its copies; in checked studies, under half trace to an unresolved V gene, and the reason for the others is unknown. The DNA gave D and trimming, while V, J and clone size come from that table. This sample comprises 130,000 to 150,000 clones, about 87% of them detected only once. The top ten constitute over 3.5% of the sample.

The CDR3, from cysteine to phenylalanine, totals 15 residues. The kept DNA is CDR3 alone, 45 bases in frame from the first base. CDR1 SGHTA and CDR2 FQGNSA were looked up in the germline V gene. Worth noting for this clone: Its antigen remains undetermined. No base-level quality is on record; no much larger clone is a single base apart.

This specimen's time point label, per the study, means: baseline pretreatment blood. The treatment or condition tag for this specimen amounts to: 15 Gy SBRT to primary tumor, nephrectomy 4 weeks later. To follow tumor-enriched clonotypes, serial peripheral blood was collected from radiation-treated patients at baseline and at 2 weeks and 4 weeks after SBRT. All patients had renal cell carcinoma with clear cell pathology. The QIAamp DNA Blood Mini Kit (Qiagen) was used to prepare genomic DNA for TCR sequencing. The analyses included only samples that passed all quality control checks. Results the study describes overall, beyond this receptor: Blood repertoire dynamics were not followed beyond 4 weeks after treatment. With a single-armed trial design, the study had no way to address how radiation dose or scheduling affects the TCR repertoire. Top tumor clonotypes rose in blood from baseline to 2 weeks post-radiation, then contracted by 4 weeks, suggesting transient expansion of tumor-resident clones. Because no pretreatment tumor biopsies were available, whether clonotypes were present in the tumor at baseline could not be determined.

The sequence came from an older woman with renal cell carcinoma. The chain was built from TRBV7-2 and TRBJ2-5; D gene: possibly TRBD2, on 7 matching bases. Gene TRBJ2-7 matches the end of the DNA better, so the J call may be wrong. The material sequenced was blood, taken from a patient whose treatment included radiotherapy and nephrectomy. The nucleotide sequence reads TGTGCCAGCAGCTCACTTGGGGGGGCGGGTTACGAGCAGTACTTC. It is translated as CASSSLGGAGYEQYF.